A single sample gave rise to the 26 T cell receptor beta chains below, sequenced in a study of cytomegalovirus exposure and HLA in healthy donors. The study ran its PCR with 60 Vbeta and 13 Jbeta primers. Repertoires were generated with immunoSEQ multiplex PCR, while TCRdb's copy carries only in-frame clones and drops some. Seen here are around 140,000 clones, approximately 88% observed once, and the top ten hold roughly 0.5%. The sequenced sample was PBMCs. Receptors originate from a woman in her forties in good health and CMV-seronegative.

The chain joins TRBV4-2 to TRBJ1-1; unclear D gene. The CDR3 totals 13 residues. The V and J ends lost 3 bases and 7 bases respectively, with 12 bases between them. In germline, CDR1 is LGHNA, CDR2 YNFKEQ. The DNA for the CDR3 is TGTGCCAGCAGCCACAGGCCCCCCGATGAAGCTTTCTTT. This encodes CASSHRPPDEAFF.

This clone has only a few counts. This rearrangement joins TRBV4-1 to TRBJ1-1; 8 bases map to TRBD1. The germline V gene has CDR1 MGHRA and CDR2 YSYEKL. V was pared by 5 bases and J by 0 bases, with 5 bases of the junction left unmatched. This CDR3 is 15 amino acids long. This chain's CDR3 is CASSLRTGMNTEAFF. The CDR3 coding sequence is TGCGCCAGCAGCTTACGGACAGGGATGAACACTGAAGCTTTCTTT.

This clone has a handful of counts. This chain connects TRBV30 to TRBJ2-1, with 8 bases matching TRBD2. With V trimmed by 0 bases and J by 15 bases, 10 bases remained unmatched. This CDR3 contains 13 residues. Germline CDR1 GTSNPN, CDR2 SVGIG (reference sequence). CDR3 DNA sequence: TGTGCCTGGAGTGTAATGCGGGAGGAGCTTAGGTTCTTC. It translates to CAWSVMREELRFF.

This clone appeared once. The V gene is TRBV5-6, the J gene TRBJ2-1; weak D call: TRBD1 (6 bases). This CDR3 region has 14 residues. V was shortened by 3 bases and J by 6 bases, with 13 bases between the two germline ends. Looked up from germline, CDR1 is SGHDT and CDR2 is YYEEEE. The CDR3 DNA sequence: TGTGCCAGCAGCTCTCCCACAGGGCGCAATGAGCAGTTCTTC. This encodes CASSSPTGRNEQFF.

The chain recombines TRBV4-2 with TRBJ1-4; maybe TRBD1 (6 bases). V lost 2 bases, J lost 6 bases, and 19 bases lay in between. The CDR3 runs 17 residues. Per the germline V gene, CDR1 is LGHNA and CDR2 is YNFKEQ. The CDR3 is CASSQTRGWEGDEKLFF. The CDR3 DNA sequence: TGTGCCAGCAGCCAAACTCGGGGCTGGGAGGGGGATGAAAAACTGTTTTTT.

V is TRBV4-3 and J is TRBJ2-3; 8 nucleotides agree with TRBD2. The CDR3 totals 15 residues. Germline V lookup: CDR1 LGHNA, CDR2 YSLEER. V lost 0 bases, J lost 4 bases, and 3 bases stayed unmatched. CDR3 DNA: TGCGCCAGCAGCCAAGAAGCGGGAGCTTCAGATACGCAGTATTTT. The encoded protein is CASSQEAGASDTQYF.

The rearrangement uses TRBV5-1 and TRBJ2-7, with TRBD1 matching 10 bases. V was clipped by 5 bases and J by 2 bases; unmatched bases: 4. CDR1 SGHRS and CDR2 YFSETQ come from the germline V gene. CDR3 length: 14 residues. The CDR3 DNA reads TGCGCCAGCAGAGGACAGGGGGGGACCTACGAGCAGTACTTC. Residues: CASRGQGGTYEQYF.

The V and J genes are TRBV6-6 and TRBJ1-5; possible D gene TRBD1, 5 bases. Germline CDR1 MNHNY, CDR2 SVGAGI (reference sequence). V was trimmed by 0 bases and J by 5 bases, leaving 5 bases between them. This CDR3 has 13 amino acids. The CDR3 coding sequence is TGTGCCAGCAGTTACTCAGGGGATCAGCCCCAGCATTTT. Translation gives CASSYSGDQPQHF.

The V and J genes are TRBV7-3 and TRBJ2-7, with TRBD1 matching 11 bases. CDR1 is SGHTA and CDR2 is FQGTGA in the germline V gene. There are 13 residues in the CDR3. V was clipped by 5 bases and J by 6 bases; unmatched bases: 3. CDR3 DNA sequence: TGTGCCAGCAGCAGGACAGGGGGCGCCGAGCAGTACTTC. Translating it yields CASSRTGGAEQYF.

The table lists this clone with a count of one. The rearrangement links TRBV6-6 to TRBJ2-3; D might be TRBD2 (5 bases). V was clipped by 5 bases and J by 3 bases, with 15 bases between them. CDR1 and CDR2 from the germline V gene are MNHNY and SVGAGI (reference sequence). CDR3 length: 15 amino acids. The DNA for the CDR3 is TGTGCCAGCAGTGGGAGAATTAGATCAACAGATACGCAGTATTTT. Its protein is CASSGRIRSTDTQYF.

The rearrangement uses TRBV6-6 and TRBJ2-5; possibly TRBD1 for D (5 bases). The CDR3 is made up of 13 amino acids. Germline-derived CDR1 and CDR2 are MNHNY and SVGAGI (reference sequence). V was pared by 7 bases and J by 5 bases, with 14 bases between. The CDR3 DNA follows: TGTGCCAGCATAGGACCAGCAGGGGAGACCCAGTACTTC. Translated: CASIGPAGETQYF.

The chain joins TRBV5-1 to TRBJ2-6; possibly TRBD2 for D (5 bases). Trimming pared 4 bases from V and 1 base from J, leaving 6 bases between. Germline assignment: CDR1 SGHRS and CDR2 YFSETQ. The CDR3 loop spans 14 amino acids. CDR3 sequence (DNA): TGCGCCAGCAGCCCGGGGTCTGGGGCCAACGTCCTGACTTTC. It encodes CASSPGSGANVLTF. The whole variable domain, remainder taken from reference TRBV5-1 and TRBJ2-6, is KAGVTQTPRYLIKTRGQQVTLSCSPISGHRSVSWYQQTPGQGLQFLFEYFSETQRNKGNFPGRFSGRQFSNSRSEMNVSTLELGDSALYLCASSPGSGANVLTFGAGSRLTVL.

The chain is built from TRBV4-1 and TRBJ2-1; tentatively, D is TRBD1 (5 bases). The CDR3 contains 16 residues. The germline V gene encodes CDR1 MGHRA and CDR2 YSYEKL. Trimming took off 1 base at V and 8 bases at J, with 18 bases between the two ends. The DNA for the CDR3 is TGCGCCAGCAGCCAAGGGCTACTCGACAGTAATCATGAGCAGTTCTTC. It specifies CASSQGLLDSNHEQFF.

This clone has just a few counts. The rearrangement links TRBV6-5 to TRBJ1-1; D uncertain. The CDR3 extends over 13 amino acids. From germline, CDR1 is MNHEY and CDR2 SVGAGI. Trimming cost V 0 bases and J 1 base, with 3 bases left between them. DNA for the CDR3: TGTGCCAGCAGTTACTCGAGGAACACTGAAGCTTTCTTT. As protein: CASSYSRNTEAFF.

This clone was detected only once. V is TRBV10-1 and J is TRBJ2-6; tentative D call: TRBD2 (6 bases). Germline V CDR1 and CDR2: WNHNN, SYGVQD (reference sequence). The V gene lost 6 bases and the J gene lost 0 bases, with 9 bases spanning the gap. The CDR3 is made up of 15 amino acids. The CDR3 region is CASSEAGSGANVLTF. The CDR3 DNA reads as TGCGCCAGCAGCGAAGCGGGCTCTGGGGCCAACGTCCTGACTTTC.

V usage is TRBV6-5 and J usage is TRBJ2-7; D unclear. The V end lost 5 bases, the J end lost 6 bases, and 20 bases lay between the germline ends. The CDR3 runs 15 residues. Germline CDR1 is MNHEY and CDR2 is SVGAGI. The CDR3 DNA sequence: TGTGCCAGCAGTAGAACTCCCACCCGAGACTCCGAGCAGTACTTC. It codes for CASSRTPTRDSEQYF.

The rearrangement joins TRBV10-2 to TRBJ2-1, with 7 bases lining up with TRBD2. J gave up 5 bases and V 2 bases, and 12 bases lay outside the gene matches. Germline V gives CDR1 WSHSY, CDR2 SAAADI. The CDR3 covers 17 residues. The DNA for the CDR3 is TGCGCCAGCAGTGAGCCGAACGTGGGGGGACTAAACAATGAGCAGTTCTTC. This gives the protein CASSEPNVGGLNNEQFF.

V and J are TRBV6-5 and TRBJ2-7, with 10 bases lining up with TRBD1. Germline CDR1 is MNHEY and CDR2 is SVGAGI. With 2 bases clipped from V and 9 bases from J, the junction kept 4 bases outside the gene matches. The CDR3 is made up of 13 amino acids. The CDR3 DNA reads as TGTGCCAGCAGTTACGGACAGGGGGTAAGGCAGTACTTC. Its translation: CASSYGQGVRQYF.

The V gene is TRBV18, the J gene TRBJ2-7; the match to TRBD1 covers 9 bases. CDR1 is KGHSH and CDR2 is LQKENI in the germline V gene. CDR3 size: 15 residues. The trim removed 1 base at V and 3 bases at J, leaving 4 bases unmatched. CDR3 in DNA: TGTGCCAGCTCACCACTACAGGGACAGGGCTACGAGCAGTACTTC. It encodes CASSPLQGQGYEQYF.

The CDR3 nucleotides read TGTGCCAGTAGCCCTGTTTTAGCGGGAAACAATGAGCAGTTCTTC. Amino acid sequence: CASSPVLAGNNEQFF. The gene calls are TRBV19 and TRBJ2-1, with 8 bases lining up with TRBD2. V dropped 6 bases and J dropped 5; count of bases not matched to a gene: 9. This CDR3 is built from 15 residues. Germline V gene sequence: CDR1 LNHDA, CDR2 SQIVND (reference sequence).

The chain links TRBV7-2 to TRBJ2-7; D call uncertain. This CDR3 spans 13 amino acids. Per the germline V gene, CDR1 is SGHTA and CDR2 is FQGNSA. Deletions cut 1 base from V and 3 bases from J, with 7 bases between. The CDR3 DNA reads as TGTGCCAGCAGCTTAGTAAATAACTACGAGCAGTACTTC. Residues: CASSLVNNYEQYF.

This chain links TRBV7-9 with TRBJ2-1; D gene unclear. CDR1 SEHNR and CDR2 FQNEAQ come from the germline V gene (reference sequence). Deletions cut 5 bases from V and 3 bases from J, with 11 bases between. The CDR3 length is 14 residues. In DNA, the CDR3 is TGTGCCAGCAGCCCAACGACACACTACAATGAGCAGTTCTTC. This sequence encodes CASSPTTHYNEQFF.

This clone is a singleton in its sample. The rearrangement joins TRBV11-3 to TRBJ2-7, with D possibly matching TRBD2 (5 bases). The V end was cut by 4 bases, the J end by 3 bases, with 13 bases between. In germline, CDR1 is SGHNT, CDR2 YENEEA. This CDR3 has 14 amino acids. CDR3 coding DNA: TGTGCCAGCAGCTCCAGTAAGGCGGGCTACGAGCAGTACTTC. Encoded protein: CASSSSKAGYEQYF.

The chain recombines TRBV28 with TRBJ2-7; D is ambiguous. The CDR3 runs to 13 residues. V was clipped by 2 bases and J by 7 bases, with 12 bases between them. Germline loops: CDR1 MDHEN, CDR2 SYDVKM. The CDR3 sequence: CASSLTVSWEQYF. The CDR3 nucleotides are TGTGCCAGCAGTTTAACGGTTTCCTGGGAGCAGTACTTC.

The chain joins TRBV5-1 to TRBJ1-3; 8 bases map to TRBD1. V shed 2 bases, J shed 3 bases, and the junction held 1 base outside the gene matches. This CDR3 has 14 residues. Germline V gene sequence: CDR1 SGHRS, CDR2 YFSETQ. The CDR3 protein is CASSLDRGGNTIYF. The CDR3 region has the DNA TGCGCCAGCAGCTTAGACAGGGGTGGAAACACCATATATTTT.

The chain has TRBV11-3 and TRBJ2-1; 9 nucleotides align to TRBD2. Germline assignment: CDR1 SGHNT and CDR2 YENEEA. Trimming removed 3 bases from V and 8 bases from J; junction bases left unmatched: 14. The CDR3 loop spans 17 amino acids. The CDR3 reads CASSFRSGREGWDEQFF. The CDR3 coding sequence is TGTGCCAGCAGCTTTCGTAGCGGGCGGGAGGGCTGGGATGAGCAGTTCTTC.